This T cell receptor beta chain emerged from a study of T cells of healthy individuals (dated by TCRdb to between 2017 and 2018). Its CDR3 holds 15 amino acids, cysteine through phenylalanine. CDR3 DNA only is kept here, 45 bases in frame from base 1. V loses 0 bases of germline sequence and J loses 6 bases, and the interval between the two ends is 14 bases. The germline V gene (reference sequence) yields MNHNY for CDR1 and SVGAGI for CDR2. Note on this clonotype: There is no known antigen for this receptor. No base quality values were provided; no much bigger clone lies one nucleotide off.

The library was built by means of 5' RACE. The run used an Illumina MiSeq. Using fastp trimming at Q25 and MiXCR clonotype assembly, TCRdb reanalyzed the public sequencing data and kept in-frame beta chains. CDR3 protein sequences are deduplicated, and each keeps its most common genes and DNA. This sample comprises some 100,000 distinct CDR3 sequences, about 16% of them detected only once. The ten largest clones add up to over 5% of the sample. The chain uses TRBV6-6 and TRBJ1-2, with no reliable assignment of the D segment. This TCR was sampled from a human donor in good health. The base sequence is TGTGCCAGCAGTTACTCTTTCCAATCTAGGAATGGCTACACCTTC. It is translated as CASSYSFQSRNGYTF.